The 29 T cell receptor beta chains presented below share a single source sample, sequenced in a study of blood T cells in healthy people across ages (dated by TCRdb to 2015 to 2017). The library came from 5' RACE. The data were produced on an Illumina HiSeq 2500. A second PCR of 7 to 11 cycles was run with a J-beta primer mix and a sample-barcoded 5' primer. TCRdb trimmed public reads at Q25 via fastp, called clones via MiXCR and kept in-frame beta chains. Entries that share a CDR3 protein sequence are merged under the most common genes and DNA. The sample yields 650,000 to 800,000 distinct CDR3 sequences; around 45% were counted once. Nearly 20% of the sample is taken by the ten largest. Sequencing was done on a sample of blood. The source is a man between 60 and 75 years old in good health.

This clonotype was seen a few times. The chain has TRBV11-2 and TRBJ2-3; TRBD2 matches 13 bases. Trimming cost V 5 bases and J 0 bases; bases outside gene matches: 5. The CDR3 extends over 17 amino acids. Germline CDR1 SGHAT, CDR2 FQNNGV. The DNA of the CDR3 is TGTGCCAGCAGCCTCAGACTAGCGGGGGGAAGCACAGATACGCAGTATTTT. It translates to CASSLRLAGGSTDTQYF.

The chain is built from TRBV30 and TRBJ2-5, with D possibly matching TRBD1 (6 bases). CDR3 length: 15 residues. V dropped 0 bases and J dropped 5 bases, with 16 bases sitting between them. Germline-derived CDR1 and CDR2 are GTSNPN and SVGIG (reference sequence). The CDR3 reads CAWSVLLGQEETQYF. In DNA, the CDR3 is TGTGCCTGGAGTGTACTTCTGGGACAAGAGGAGACCCAGTACTTC.

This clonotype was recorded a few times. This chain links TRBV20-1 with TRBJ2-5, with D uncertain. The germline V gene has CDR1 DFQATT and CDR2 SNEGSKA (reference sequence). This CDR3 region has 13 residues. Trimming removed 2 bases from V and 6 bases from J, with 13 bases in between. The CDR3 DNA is TGCAGTGCTAGATACGGGCTTTTGAAGACCCAGTACTTC. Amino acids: CSARYGLLKTQYF.

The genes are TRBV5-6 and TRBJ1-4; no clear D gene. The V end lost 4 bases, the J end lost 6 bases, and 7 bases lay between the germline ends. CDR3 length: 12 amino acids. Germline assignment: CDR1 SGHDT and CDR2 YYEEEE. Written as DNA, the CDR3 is TGTGCCAGCAGCCGGGATTATGAAAAACTGTTTTTT. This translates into CASSRDYEKLFF.

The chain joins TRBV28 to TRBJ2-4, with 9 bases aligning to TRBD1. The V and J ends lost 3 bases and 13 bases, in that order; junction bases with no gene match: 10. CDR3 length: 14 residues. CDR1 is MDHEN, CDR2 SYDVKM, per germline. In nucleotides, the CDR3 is TGTGCCAGCAGTTTGGACAGGGGAACTAGGGAGCAGTACTTC. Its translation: CASSLDRGTREQYF.

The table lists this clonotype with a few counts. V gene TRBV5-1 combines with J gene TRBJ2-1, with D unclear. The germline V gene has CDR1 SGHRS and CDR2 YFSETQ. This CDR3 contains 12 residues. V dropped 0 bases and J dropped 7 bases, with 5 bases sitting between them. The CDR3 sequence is CASSLGKNEQFF. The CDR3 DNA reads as TGCGCCAGCAGCTTGGGGAAGAATGAGCAGTTCTTC. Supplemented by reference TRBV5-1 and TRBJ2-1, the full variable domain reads KAGVTQTPRYLIKTRGQQVTLSCSPISGHRSVSWYQQTPGQGLQFLFEYFSETQRNKGNFPGRFSGRQFSNSRSEMNVSTLELGDSALYLCASSLGKNEQFFGPGTRLTVL.

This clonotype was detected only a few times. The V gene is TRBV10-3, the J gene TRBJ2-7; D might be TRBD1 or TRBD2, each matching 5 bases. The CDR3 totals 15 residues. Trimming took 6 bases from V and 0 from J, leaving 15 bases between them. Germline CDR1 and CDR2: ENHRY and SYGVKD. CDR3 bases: TGTGCCATCAGCCTAGGGGCAGGGAGCTCCTACGAGCAGTACTTC. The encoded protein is CAISLGAGSSYEQYF.

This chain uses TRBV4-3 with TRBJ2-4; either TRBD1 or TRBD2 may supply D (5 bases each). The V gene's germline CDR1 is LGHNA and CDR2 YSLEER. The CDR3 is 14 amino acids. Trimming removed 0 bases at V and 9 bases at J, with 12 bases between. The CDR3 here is CASSQERTGGIQYF. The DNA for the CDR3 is TGCGCCAGCAGCCAAGAAAGAACAGGAGGCATTCAGTACTTC.

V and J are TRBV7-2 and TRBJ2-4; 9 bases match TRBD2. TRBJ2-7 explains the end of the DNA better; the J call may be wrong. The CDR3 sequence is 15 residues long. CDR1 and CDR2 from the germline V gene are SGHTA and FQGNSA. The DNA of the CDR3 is TGTGCCAGCAGCCCCGTCACAGCGGGGGGTTACGAGCAGTACTTC. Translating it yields CASSPVTAGGYEQYF.

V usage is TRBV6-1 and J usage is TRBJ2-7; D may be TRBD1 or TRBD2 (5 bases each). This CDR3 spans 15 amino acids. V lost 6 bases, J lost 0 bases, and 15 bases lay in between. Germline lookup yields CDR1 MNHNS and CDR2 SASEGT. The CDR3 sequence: CASRPTRGSSYEQYF. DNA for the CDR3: TGTGCCAGCAGACCCACTAGGGGAAGCTCCTACGAGCAGTACTTC.

The CDR3 DNA follows: TGTGCCAGCACCCTGGGGGTAACAGAGACCCAGTACTTC. Its protein product is CASTLGVTETQYF. The chain employs TRBV11-3 and TRBJ2-7; D assignment may be TRBD1 or TRBD2 (5 bases each). The DNA matches TRBJ2-5 better at its end, which makes the J call doubtful. The CDR3 sequence is 13 residues long. Germline values: CDR1 SGHNT, CDR2 YENEEA.

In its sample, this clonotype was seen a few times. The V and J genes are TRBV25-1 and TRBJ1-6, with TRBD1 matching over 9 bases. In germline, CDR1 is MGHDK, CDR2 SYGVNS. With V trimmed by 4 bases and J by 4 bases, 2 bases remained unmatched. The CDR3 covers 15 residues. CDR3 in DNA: TGTGCCAGCAGTGCAGGGACAGGGTATAATTCACCCCTCCACTTT. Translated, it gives CASSAGTGYNSPLHF.

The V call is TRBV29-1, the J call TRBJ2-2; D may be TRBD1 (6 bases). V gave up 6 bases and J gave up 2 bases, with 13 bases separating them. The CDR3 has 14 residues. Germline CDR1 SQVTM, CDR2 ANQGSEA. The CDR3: CSVKQGRNTGELFF. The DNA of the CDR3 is TGCAGCGTAAAACAGGGTAGAAACACCGGGGAGCTGTTTTTT.

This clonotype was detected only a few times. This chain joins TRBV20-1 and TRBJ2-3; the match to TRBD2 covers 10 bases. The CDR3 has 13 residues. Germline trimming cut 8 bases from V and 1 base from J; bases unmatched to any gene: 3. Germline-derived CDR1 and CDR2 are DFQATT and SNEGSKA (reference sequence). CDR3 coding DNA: TGCAGTAATCTAGCGGGGGGCACAGATACGCAGTATTTT. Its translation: CSNLAGGTDTQYF.

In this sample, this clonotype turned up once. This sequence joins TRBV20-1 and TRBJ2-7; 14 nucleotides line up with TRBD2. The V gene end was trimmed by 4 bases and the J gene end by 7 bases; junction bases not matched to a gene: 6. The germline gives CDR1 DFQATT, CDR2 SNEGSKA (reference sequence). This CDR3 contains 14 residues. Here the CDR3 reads CSAKTSGGAGEQYF. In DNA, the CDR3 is TGCAGTGCTAAGACTAGCGGGGGGGCGGGTGAGCAGTACTTC.

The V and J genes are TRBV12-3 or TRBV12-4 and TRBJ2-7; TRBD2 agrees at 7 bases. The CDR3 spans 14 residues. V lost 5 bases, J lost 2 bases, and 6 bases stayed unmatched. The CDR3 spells CASSATRGAYEQYF. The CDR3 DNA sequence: TGTGCCAGCAGTGCAACCCGGGGGGCCTACGAGCAGTACTTC.

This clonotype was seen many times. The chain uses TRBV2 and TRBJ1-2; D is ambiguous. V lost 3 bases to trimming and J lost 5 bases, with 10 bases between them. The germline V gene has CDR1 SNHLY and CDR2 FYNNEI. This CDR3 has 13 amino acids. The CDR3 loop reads CASSDFVVYGYTF. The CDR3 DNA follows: TGTGCCAGCAGTGATTTTGTGGTTTATGGCTACACCTTC.

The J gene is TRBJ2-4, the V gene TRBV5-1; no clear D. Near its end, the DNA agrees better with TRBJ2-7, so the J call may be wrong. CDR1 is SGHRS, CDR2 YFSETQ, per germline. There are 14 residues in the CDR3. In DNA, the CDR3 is TGCGCCAGCAGCTTGGTAGTACAGCCCTACGAGCAGTACTTC. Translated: CASSLVVQPYEQYF.

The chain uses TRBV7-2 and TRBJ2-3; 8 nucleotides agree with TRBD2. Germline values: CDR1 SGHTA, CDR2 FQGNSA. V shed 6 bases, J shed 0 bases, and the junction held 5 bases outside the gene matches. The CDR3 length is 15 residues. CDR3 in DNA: TGTGCCAGCAGAAGGCGGGGGGATAGCACAGATACGCAGTATTTT. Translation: CASRRRGDSTDTQYF.

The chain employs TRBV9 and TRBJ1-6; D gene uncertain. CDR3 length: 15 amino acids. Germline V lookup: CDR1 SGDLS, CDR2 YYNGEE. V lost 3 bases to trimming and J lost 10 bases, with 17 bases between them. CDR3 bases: TGTGCCAGCAGCGCCCGCGACGGATCGAACTCACCCCTCCACTTT. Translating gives CASSARDGSNSPLHF.

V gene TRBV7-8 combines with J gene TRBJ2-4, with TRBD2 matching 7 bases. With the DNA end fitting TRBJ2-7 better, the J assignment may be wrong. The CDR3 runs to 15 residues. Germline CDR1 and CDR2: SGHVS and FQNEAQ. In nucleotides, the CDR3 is TGTGCCAGCAGCCCCACCGTAGCGGGCTACCACGAGCAGTACTTC. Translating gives CASSPTVAGYHEQYF.

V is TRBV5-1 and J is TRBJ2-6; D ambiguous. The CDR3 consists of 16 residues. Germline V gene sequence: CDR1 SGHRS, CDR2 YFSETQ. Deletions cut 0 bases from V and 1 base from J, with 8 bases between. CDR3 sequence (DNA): TGCGCCAGCAGCTTGGAGTTGGATTCTGGGGCCAACGTCCTGACTTTC. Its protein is CASSLELDSGANVLTF.

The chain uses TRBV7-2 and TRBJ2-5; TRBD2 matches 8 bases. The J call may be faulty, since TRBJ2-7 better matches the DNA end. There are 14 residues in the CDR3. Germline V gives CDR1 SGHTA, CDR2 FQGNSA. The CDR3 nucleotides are TGTGCCAGCAGGGAAGCGGGGGTCGGGGACGAGCAGTACTTC. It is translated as CASREAGVGDEQYF.

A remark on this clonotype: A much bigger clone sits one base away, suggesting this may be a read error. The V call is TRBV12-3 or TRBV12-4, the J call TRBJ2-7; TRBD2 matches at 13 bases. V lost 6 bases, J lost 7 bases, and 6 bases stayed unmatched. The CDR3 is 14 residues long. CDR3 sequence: CASRLAGGLNEQYF. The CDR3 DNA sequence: TGTGCCAGCAGACTAGCGGGGGGGTTAAATGAGCAGTACTTC.

CDR3 amino acids: CAISAATGGSEQYF. The CDR3 nucleotides are TGTGCCATCAGTGCGGCGACAGGAGGGTCCGAGCAGTACTTC. The J gene is TRBJ2-7, the V gene TRBV10-3; D is perhaps TRBD1 or TRBD2 (6 bases each). The CDR3 consists of 14 residues. Germline V gene sequence: CDR1 ENHRY, CDR2 SYGVKD. V gave up 4 bases and J gave up 6 bases, with 16 bases separating them.

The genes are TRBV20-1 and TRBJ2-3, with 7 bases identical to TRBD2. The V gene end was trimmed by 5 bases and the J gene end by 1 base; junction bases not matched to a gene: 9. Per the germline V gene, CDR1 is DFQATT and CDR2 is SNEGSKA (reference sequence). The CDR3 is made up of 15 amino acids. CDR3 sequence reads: CSAASAGDRTDTQYF. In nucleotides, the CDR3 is TGCAGTGCTGCCTCCGCGGGGGATCGCACAGATACGCAGTATTTT.

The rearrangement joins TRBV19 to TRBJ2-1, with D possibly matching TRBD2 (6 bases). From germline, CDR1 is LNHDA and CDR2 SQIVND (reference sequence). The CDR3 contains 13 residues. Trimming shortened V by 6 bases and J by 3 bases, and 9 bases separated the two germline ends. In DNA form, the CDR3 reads TGTGCCAGTAGCACCGGGGGCTACAATGAGCAGTTCTTC. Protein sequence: CASSTGGYNEQFF.

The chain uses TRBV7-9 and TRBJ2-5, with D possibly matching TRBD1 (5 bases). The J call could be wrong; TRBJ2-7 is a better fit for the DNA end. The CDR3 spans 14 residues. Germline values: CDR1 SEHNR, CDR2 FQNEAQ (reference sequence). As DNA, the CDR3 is TGTGCCAGCAGCTTAGTTAACAGGAACTACGAGCAGTACTTC. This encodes CASSLVNRNYEQYF.

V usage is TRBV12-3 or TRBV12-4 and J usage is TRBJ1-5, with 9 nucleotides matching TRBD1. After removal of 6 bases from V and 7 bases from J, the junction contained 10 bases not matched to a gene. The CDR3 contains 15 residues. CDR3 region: CASRRPGTGYQPQHF. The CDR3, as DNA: TGTGCCAGCAGACGTCCCGGGACAGGGTACCAGCCCCAGCATTTT.